This TCR beta chain was identified during a study of cytomegalovirus exposure and HLA in healthy donors. Study outcomes and limitations: In a later analysis, HLA-associated TCR beta chains were more clonally expanded than equally common others.

The CDR3 length is 17 residues. J gave up 3 bases and V 4 bases, and 10 bases lay outside the gene matches. The germline gives CDR1 SGHRS, CDR2 YFSETQ. In this sample, this clone turned up a few times. Its antigen is as yet unknown. Primers: 60 Vbeta forward and 13 Jbeta reverse. Produced via immunoSEQ multiplex PCR; TCRdb's table is partial and in-frame only. The sample shows 90,000 to 130,000 clones, about 76% of them seen only once. This TCR was sampled from a man younger than 45 in good health and CMV-seropositive. The rearrangement links TRBV5-1 to TRBJ2-2; TRBD2 aligns across 9 bases. Sequencing was performed on PBMCs. The CDR3 nucleotides read TGCGCCAGCAGCCCCCGACCGGGCGGGGGGGACACCGGGGAGCTGTTTTTT. Protein product: CASSPRPGGGDTGELFF.